This T cell receptor beta chain was captured by sequencing in a study of T cells in Graves' hyperthyroidism and ophthalmopathy. Amplification targeted TCR beta CDR3 regions from RNA transcripts. First-round RT-PCR with HTBI primers amplified the TCR CDR3 region. From the multiplex PCR reads, TCRdb called clonotypes with MiXCR, one entry per CDR3 protein. The sample contains around 350,000 distinct CDR3 sequences, approximately 19% of which appear only once. Patients aged 18 to 65 had newly diagnosed hyperthyroidism that had lasted under 2 months. Diagnosis relied on clinical symptoms, serum thyroxine and TRAb, thyroid ultrasound and orbital computed tomography. An approximately 10 ml volume of fresh peripheral blood provided the PBMCs. Trimming left V 3 bases short and J 4 bases short, with 13 bases between. CDR1 is KGHSH, CDR2 LQKENI, per germline. The CDR3 runs 16 residues.

The rearrangement joins TRBV18 to TRBJ2-6; D remains unclear. The sequencing input was blood. The TCR was taken from a woman younger than 35 with Graves' hyperthyroidism. The CDR3 DNA follows: TGTGCCAGCTCACCCCCTACAAGGACCGGGGCCAACGTCCTGACTTTC. This sequence encodes CASSPPTRTGANVLTF.